One and the same sample provided the 24 T cell receptor beta chains below, sequenced in a study of shared clonotypes between healthy human individuals. The assay was immunoSEQ multiplex PCR, and TCRdb's table has in-frame clones only and misses some. In the table there are approximately 2.5 million clones, around nine tenths of which are singletons. Sequences were obtained from naive CD4+ T cells sorted from blood. The subset: CD45RA+ positively selected. These receptors all come from a young man in good health.

V and J are TRBV6-5 and TRBJ1-1; 8 nucleotides align to TRBD1. CDR1 is MNHEY and CDR2 is SVGAGI in the germline V gene. The J segment lost 9 bases and the V segment lost 2 bases, leaving 14 bases of the junction unmatched. The CDR3 has 16 amino acids. The DNA of the CDR3 is TGTGCCAGCAGTTACGAGAATTACGGACAGGGAATAAAAGCTTTCTTT. The encoded protein is CASSYENYGQGIKAFF.

The chain has TRBV12-5 and TRBJ1-1; D unclear. The ends were cut back, 6 bases at V and 0 bases at J, with 8 bases in the middle. Germline assignment: CDR1 LGHNT and CDR2 FRNRAP. The CDR3 is 13 residues long. CDR3 sequence: CASGPSLNTEAFF. CDR3 in DNA: TGTGCTAGTGGCCCAAGCCTGAACACTGAAGCTTTCTTT.

The rearrangement joins TRBV5-4 to TRBJ2-1; tentative D call: TRBD1 (6 bases). Trimming shortened V by 4 bases and J by 5 bases, and 10 bases separated the two germline ends. Germline V gene data show CDR1 as SGHNT and CDR2 as YYREEE (reference sequence). This CDR3 is built from 13 residues. CDR3 residues: CASSPQGNNEQFF. DNA for the CDR3: TGTGCCAGCAGCCCTCAGGGGAACAATGAGCAGTTCTTC.

This clone was picked up one time. The chain links TRBV7-2 to TRBJ1-4, with D unresolved. This CDR3 is built from 14 residues. Trimming took off 2 bases at V and 7 bases at J, with 11 bases between the two ends. Per the germline V gene, CDR1 is SGHTA and CDR2 is FQGNSA. The CDR3 DNA reads as TGTGCCAGCAGCTTACACTCTCTGGGTGAAAAACTGTTTTTT. Translated, it gives CASSLHSLGEKLFF.

This chain's CDR3 is CASSQGTSGSYYEQYF. Here the CDR3 DNA reads TGTGCCAGCAGCCAAGGGACTAGCGGGAGCTACTACGAGCAGTACTTC. The V and J genes are TRBV11-2 and TRBJ2-7, with 14 bases identical to TRBD2. The CDR3 is 16 amino acids. V was pared by 5 bases and J by 3 bases, with 6 bases of the junction left unmatched. Germline V gives CDR1 SGHAT, CDR2 FQNNGV.

The chain is built from TRBV6-6 and TRBJ2-5; possibly TRBD2 for D (6 bases). This CDR3 contains 13 residues. Trimming stripped 8 bases from V and 1 base from J, with 11 bases between. Per germline, CDR1 MNHNY and CDR2 SVGAGI (reference sequence). The DNA for the CDR3 is TGTGCCAGCTTTAGGACTATCCAAGAGACCCAGTACTTC. The encoded protein is CASFRTIQETQYF.

The chain joins TRBV7-2 to TRBJ2-7, with D unclear. V lost 6 bases, J lost 1 base, and 13 bases lay in between. The germline V gene has CDR1 SGHTA and CDR2 FQGNSA. The length of the CDR3 is 14 residues. CDR3 sequence reads: CASRRLSSSYEQYF. The CDR3 nucleotides read TGTGCCAGCAGGCGTCTCTCCTCGTCCTACGAGCAGTACTTC.

This rearrangement joins TRBV28 to TRBJ1-4, with D possibly being TRBD1 (5 bases). This CDR3 has 15 residues. Germline V gene lookup returns CDR1 MDHEN and CDR2 SYDVKM. Trimming removed 6 bases from V and 10 bases from J, with 21 bases in between. DNA of the CDR3: TGTGCCAGCAGCCTCTTTCAGGGTACGGTTGGAAAACTGTTTTTT. Protein product: CASSLFQGTVGKLFF.

V gene TRBV13 combines with J gene TRBJ2-7, with TRBD2 as a possible D gene (5 bases). This CDR3 is built from 15 residues. Looked up from germline, CDR1 is PRHDT and CDR2 is FYEKMQ (reference sequence). V was clipped by 2 bases and J by 0 bases, with 11 bases between them. The CDR3 DNA follows: TGTGCCAGCAGCTTATCGACGGGGAGCTCCTACGAGCAGTACTTC. It encodes CASSLSTGSSYEQYF.

The chain couples TRBV4-3 to TRBJ1-2; D is uncertain. The CDR3 length is 13 residues. V lost 0 bases, J lost 2 bases, and 4 bases lay in between. Germline V gene sequence: CDR1 LGHNA, CDR2 YSLEER. CDR3 DNA sequence: TGCGCCAGCAGCCAAGACCCCAACTATGGCTACACCTTC. Residues: CASSQDPNYGYTF.

The V and J genes are TRBV19 and TRBJ2-7; 8 bases align to TRBD2. The CDR3 is 13 residues long. Germline lookup yields CDR1 LNHDA and CDR2 SQIVND (reference sequence). The J segment lost 4 bases and the V segment lost 8 bases, leaving 7 bases of the junction unmatched. The CDR3 sequence: CASPPAGAYEQYF. The CDR3 DNA follows: TGTGCCAGTCCGCCAGCGGGAGCATACGAGCAGTACTTC.

The genes are TRBV28 and TRBJ1-5; D is possibly TRBD1 (5 bases). Deletions cut 6 bases from V and 0 bases from J, with 12 bases between. The CDR3 is 15 residues long. Per germline, CDR1 MDHEN and CDR2 SYDVKM. CDR3: CASSPGESSNQPQHF. The CDR3 DNA follows: TGTGCCAGCAGCCCGGGGGAGAGTAGCAATCAGCCCCAGCATTTT.

The J gene is TRBJ2-1, the V gene TRBV7-9; 7 nucleotides align to TRBD1. Trimming took 1 base from V and 3 from J; bases not matched to a gene: 3. Germline assignment: CDR1 SEHNR and CDR2 FQNEAQ (reference sequence). There are 15 residues in the CDR3. CDR3 sequence (DNA): TGTGCCAGCAGCTTAGTTGGACAGGACTACAATGAGCAGTTCTTC. It encodes CASSLVGQDYNEQFF. The full variable domain, its missing parts supplied by reference TRBV7-9 and TRBJ2-1, is DTGVSQNPRHKITKRGQNVTFRCDPISEHNRLYWYRQTLGQGPEFLTYFQNEAQLEKSRLLSDRFSAERPKGSFSTLEIQRTEQGDSAMYLCASSLVGQDYNEQFFGPGTRLTVL.

Comments on this clone: At the DNA level, this CDR3 is encoded by other sequences in the same sample as well. This chain connects TRBV5-1 to TRBJ1-1; 7 nucleotides agree with TRBD1. CDR3 length: 13 amino acids. The germline V gene has CDR1 SGHRS and CDR2 YFSETQ. After removal of 4 bases from V and 4 bases from J, the junction contained 4 bases not matched to a gene. The CDR3 spells CASSNDRVTEAFF. The CDR3 DNA is TGCGCCAGCAGCAATGACAGGGTCACTGAAGCTTTCTTT.

The chain uses TRBV5-1 and TRBJ2-2; tentative D call: TRBD2 (5 bases). The germline gives CDR1 SGHRS, CDR2 YFSETQ. This CDR3 has 15 amino acids. V was shortened by 4 bases and J by 6 bases, with 16 bases between the two germline ends. The CDR3 loop reads CASSAQSSGAGELFF. CDR3 bases: TGCGCCAGCAGCGCGCAATCTTCCGGGGCCGGGGAGCTGTTTTTT.

This clone was observed a single time. The V call is TRBV6-1, the J call TRBJ1-2, with 8 bases that match TRBD1. CDR1 and CDR2 from the germline V gene are MNHNS and SASEGT. The junction had 10 bases not matched to a gene; V was cut back by 6 bases and J by 4 bases. CDR3 length: 15 residues. Written as DNA, the CDR3 is TGTGCCAGCAGCCCCAGCCAGGGGGCAGGCTATGGCTACACCTTC. Protein product: CASSPSQGAGYGYTF.

This chain joins TRBV6-1 and TRBJ2-1; no definite D call. Trimming stripped 2 bases from V and 5 bases from J, with 13 bases between. The CDR3 has 15 residues. The V gene's germline CDR1 is MNHNS and CDR2 SASEGT. The CDR3 nucleotides are TGTGCCAGCAGTGAACAGAAGATTTCGAACAATGAGCAGTTCTTC. This encodes CASSEQKISNNEQFF.

This chain uses TRBV10-2 with TRBJ2-2; D might be TRBD1 (5 bases). Trimming took 3 bases from V and 4 from J, leaving 15 bases between them. Germline loops: CDR1 WSHSY, CDR2 SAAADI. The CDR3 has 16 amino acids. The CDR3 region is CASSDQPGWSTGELFF. CDR3 nucleotides: TGCGCCAGCAGTGACCAACCAGGGTGGTCCACCGGGGAGCTGTTTTTT.

This rearrangement joins TRBV7-6 to TRBJ2-2; 8 bases agree with TRBD1. J lost 4 bases, V lost 5 bases, and 6 bases had no gene match. The CDR3 is made up of 15 amino acids. Germline V CDR1 and CDR2: SGHVS, FNYEAQ. CDR3 residues: CASSASGQATGELFF. As DNA, the CDR3 is TGTGCCAGCAGCGCCTCGGGACAGGCCACCGGGGAGCTGTTTTTT.

V usage is TRBV7-2 and J usage is TRBJ2-7; D may be TRBD2 (6 bases). The germline V gene encodes CDR1 SGHTA and CDR2 FQGNSA. This CDR3 has 14 residues. V lost 6 bases and J 2 bases, leaving 14 bases between the germline ends. CDR3 in amino acids: CASSLGGVTYEQYF. In DNA, the CDR3 is TGTGCCAGCAGTCTCGGGGGAGTAACCTACGAGCAGTACTTC.

The rearrangement links TRBV30 to TRBJ2-3; D ambiguous. Trimming removed 1 base at V and 6 bases at J, with 11 bases between. Germline V lookup: CDR1 GTSNPN, CDR2 SVGIG (reference sequence). The CDR3 length is 13 residues. The CDR3 region has the DNA TGTGCCTGGAGTGGAAGTTTATCGGATACGCAGTATTTT. Its protein product is CAWSGSLSDTQYF.

The chain carries TRBV29-1 and TRBJ2-5, with 16 bases matching TRBD2. V dropped 6 bases and J dropped 5; count of bases not matched to a gene: 9. Germline V gene lookup returns CDR1 SQVTM and CDR2 ANQGSEA. The CDR3 has 16 amino acids. CDR3: CSVPGLAGGPSETQYF. CDR3 nucleotides: TGCAGCGTACCGGGACTAGCGGGAGGGCCCTCGGAGACCCAGTACTTC.

J is TRBJ2-3 and V is TRBV11-3; D is ambiguous. This CDR3 has 15 amino acids. The ends were cut back, 3 bases at V and 0 bases at J, with 10 bases in the middle. CDR1 is SGHNT, CDR2 YENEEA, per germline. The CDR3 nucleotides read TGTGCCAGCAGCTTTGATTCATCAAGCACAGATACGCAGTATTTT. Amino acid sequence: CASSFDSSSTDTQYF.

The chain employs TRBV4-1 and TRBJ2-5; D may be TRBD2 (6 bases). The V and J ends lost 4 bases and 5 bases respectively, with 20 bases between them. The germline V gene encodes CDR1 MGHRA and CDR2 YSYEKL. The CDR3 sequence is 16 residues long. The CDR3 here is CASSLGGVLSGETQYF. CDR3 nucleotides: TGCGCCAGCAGCCTCGGCGGGGTCCTCTCGGGGGAGACCCAGTACTTC.